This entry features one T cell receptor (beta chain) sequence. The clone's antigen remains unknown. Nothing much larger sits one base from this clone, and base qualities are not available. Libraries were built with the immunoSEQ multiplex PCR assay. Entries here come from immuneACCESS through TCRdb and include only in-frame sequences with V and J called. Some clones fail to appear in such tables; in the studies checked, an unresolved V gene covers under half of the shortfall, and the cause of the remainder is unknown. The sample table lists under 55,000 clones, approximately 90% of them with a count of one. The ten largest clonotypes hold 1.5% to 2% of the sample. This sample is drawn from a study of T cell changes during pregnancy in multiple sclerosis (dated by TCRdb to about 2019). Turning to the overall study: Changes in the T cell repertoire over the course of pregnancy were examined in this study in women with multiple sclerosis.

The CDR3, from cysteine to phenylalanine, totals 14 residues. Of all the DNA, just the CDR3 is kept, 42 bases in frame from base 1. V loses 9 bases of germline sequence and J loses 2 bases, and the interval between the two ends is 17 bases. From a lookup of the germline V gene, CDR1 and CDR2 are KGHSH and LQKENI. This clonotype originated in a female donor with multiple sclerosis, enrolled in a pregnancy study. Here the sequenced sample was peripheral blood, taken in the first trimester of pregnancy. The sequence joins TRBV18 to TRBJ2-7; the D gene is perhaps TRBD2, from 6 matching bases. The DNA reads TGTGCCAGTTCTTTCCGGGACTTCCCCTACGAGCAGTACTTC. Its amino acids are CASSFRDFPYEQYF.